Below are 18 T cell receptor beta chains sequenced from a single sample in a study of CD8 T cells in ankylosing spondylitis. TCRdb reprocessed the 5' RACE reads with MiXCR, giving one entry per CDR3 protein. The sample lists around 150,000 distinct CDR3 sequences, 7.3% occurring once. Sequenced: blood, either unsorted or a sorted T cell fraction (not recorded which). These receptors were taken from a female donor with ankylosing spondylitis or in good health (not recorded which).

In this sample, this clonotype turned up a few times. The chain couples TRBV25-1 to TRBJ2-3; 7 bases are shared with TRBD2. Germline values: CDR1 MGHDK, CDR2 SYGVNS. The CDR3 is made up of 15 amino acids. Germline trimming cut 8 bases from V and 7 bases from J; bases unmatched to any gene: 15. Here the CDR3 reads CASGAWTRVGNTQYF. The CDR3 nucleotides are TGTGCCAGCGGGGCCTGGACTAGGGTTGGGAATACGCAGTATTTT.

This clonotype showed up many times. This chain uses TRBV4-3 with TRBJ2-7; tentatively, D is TRBD1 (7 bases). CDR1 and CDR2 from the germline V gene are LGHNA and YSLEER. This CDR3 contains 16 residues. Trimming took 2 bases from V and 3 from J, leaving 17 bases between them. CDR3: CASSQSRGDFYYEQYF. CDR3 bases: TGCGCCAGCAGCCAAAGCAGGGGGGATTTCTACTACGAGCAGTACTTC.

There are a few counts of this clonotype. The gene calls are TRBV4-1 and TRBJ2-1; possible D gene TRBD2, 5 bases. Germline CDR1 and CDR2: MGHRA and YSYEKL. Trimming shortened V by 5 bases and J by 6 bases, and 8 bases separated the two germline ends. The CDR3 covers 12 residues. CDR3 protein: CASSEGGNEQFF. DNA for the CDR3: TGCGCCAGCAGCGAAGGAGGCAATGAGCAGTTCTTC.

This clonotype was seen many times. The V and J genes are TRBV6-1 and TRBJ2-7, with no clear D. There are 12 residues in the CDR3. Trimming took 7 bases from V and 0 from J, leaving 7 bases between them. Germline CDR1 reads MNHNS; CDR2 reads SASEGT. The CDR3 here is CASIGGSYEQYF. DNA for the CDR3: TGTGCCAGCATAGGCGGCTCCTACGAGCAGTACTTC.

Notes on this clonotype: A much bigger clone sits one base away, suggesting this may be a read error. J is TRBJ2-7 and V is TRBV10-3, with 9 bases aligning to TRBD1. The CDR3 spans 16 residues. Germline V gene sequence: CDR1 ENHRY, CDR2 SYGVKD. The CDR3 here is CTISESNPTGGGEQYF. CDR3 sequence (DNA): TGTACCATCAGTGAGTCAAACCCAACAGGGGGCGGGGAGCAGTACTTC.

This clonotype occurred many times. The chain couples TRBV27 to TRBJ1-6; D possibly corresponds to TRBD1 (5 bases). The germline V gene encodes CDR1 MNHEY and CDR2 SMNVEV (reference sequence). V was clipped by 5 bases and J by 8 bases, with 16 bases between them. The CDR3 is made up of 15 amino acids. The CDR3 bases are TGTGCCAGCAGTACTGACAGTCCCCCGTATTCACCCCTCCACTTT. It codes for CASSTDSPPYSPLHF.

The sample holds many counts of this clonotype. V usage is TRBV9 and J usage is TRBJ2-2; 7 nucleotides match TRBD1. From germline, CDR1 is SGDLS and CDR2 YYNGEE. The V segment lost 0 bases and the J segment 4 bases; nucleotides outside the gene matches: 6. The length of the CDR3 is 16 residues. CDR3 sequence reads: CASSVGGGSSTGELFF. The CDR3 coding sequence is TGTGCCAGCAGCGTAGGAGGGGGCTCCAGCACCGGGGAGCTGTTTTTT.

This clonotype came up many times. The chain couples TRBV6-1 to TRBJ2-6; no clear D gene. The germline V gene encodes CDR1 MNHNS and CDR2 SASEGT. Trimming shortened V by 1 base and J by 2 bases, and 6 bases separated the two germline ends. There are 15 residues in the CDR3. The CDR3 spells CASSEGHTGANVLTF. The CDR3 DNA sequence: TGTGCCAGCAGTGAAGGTCACACTGGGGCCAACGTCCTGACTTTC.

The chain links TRBV30 to TRBJ2-2, with D perhaps TRBD2 (7 bases). From germline, CDR1 is GTSNPN and CDR2 SVGIG (reference sequence). This CDR3 is built from 15 residues. The V end lost 2 bases, the J end lost 6 bases, and 16 bases lay between the germline ends. The CDR3 bases are TGTGCCTGGAGTAGGGGGGGGGCTGAGCCCGGGGAGCTGTTTTTT. This encodes CAWSRGGAEPGELFF.

Remarks on this clonotype: A clone one base away is much larger, so this may be a read error. V gene TRBV28 combines with J gene TRBJ2-7, with D possibly matching TRBD2 (7 bases). With 5 bases removed from V and 6 bases from J, the gap between germline ends came to 20 bases. Germline-derived CDR1 and CDR2 are MDHEN and SYDVKM. The CDR3 is made up of 15 amino acids. The CDR3 region is CASSDYSAGAGEQYF. In nucleotides, the CDR3 is TGTGCCAGCAGTGATTACAGCGCGGGGGCTGGCGAGCAGTACTTC.

This clonotype was seen ten or more times. The chain links TRBV5-1 to TRBJ1-1, with D possibly matching TRBD1 (5 bases). The V end lost 3 bases, the J end lost 0 bases, and 15 bases lay between the germline ends. CDR3 length: 16 residues. Germline assignment: CDR1 SGHRS and CDR2 YFSETQ. The CDR3 DNA reads TGCGCCAGCAGCTCCCCCCCGGGACGTATGAACACTGAAGCTTTCTTT. Its translation is CASSSPPGRMNTEAFF.

This clonotype was seen many times. The chain joins TRBV29-1 to TRBJ2-3; D assignment may be TRBD1 or TRBD2 (5 bases each). Germline V lookup: CDR1 SQVTM, CDR2 ANQGSEA. The CDR3 covers 13 residues. Trimming left V 3 bases short and J 4 bases short, with 11 bases between. In DNA form, the CDR3 reads TGCAGCGTTGAGGCCGGGGCTCCAGATACGCAGTATTTT. Amino acid sequence: CSVEAGAPDTQYF.

This clonotype was counted at least ten times. The chain has TRBV20-1 and TRBJ2-5, with 7 bases aligning to TRBD1. Losses at the gene ends were 3 bases for V and 5 bases for J; bases not matched to a gene: 15. Per the germline V gene, CDR1 is DFQATT and CDR2 is SNEGSKA (reference sequence). The CDR3 is 16 residues long. Here the CDR3 DNA reads TGCAGTGCTAGGGAGCCACAGGGGCGGCGGGTGGAGACCCAGTACTTC. This sequence encodes CSAREPQGRRVETQYF.

This rearrangement joins TRBV4-1 to TRBJ2-3; D unclear. The CDR3 consists of 16 residues. Trimming stripped 2 bases from V and 1 base from J, with 13 bases between. CDR1 MGHRA and CDR2 YSYEKL come from the germline V gene. The CDR3 DNA reads TGCGCCAGCAGCCAACTCCATTTTTGGGGCACAGATACGCAGTATTTT. The encoded protein is CASSQLHFWGTDTQYF.

This clonotype has ten or more counts. The CDR3 reads CASSFGLGWKFFGEETQYF. The CDR3, as DNA: TGTGCCAGCAGTTTCGGACTGGGCTGGAAGTTTTTCGGCGAGGAGACCCAGTACTTC. The chain has TRBV12-3 or TRBV12-4 and TRBJ2-5, with D possibly being TRBD2 (5 bases). This CDR3 region has 19 residues. Trimming took 3 bases from V and 5 from J, leaving 28 bases between them.

This clonotype appeared many times. V and J are TRBV9 and TRBJ1-6; D is unresolved. The V end lost 3 bases, the J end lost 8 bases, and 15 bases lay between the germline ends. CDR3 length: 15 residues. Germline assignment: CDR1 SGDLS and CDR2 YYNGEE. For the CDR3, the DNA is TGTGCCAGCAGCGCCGACGGACTCGGCGATTCACCCCTCCACTTT. Translated: CASSADGLGDSPLHF.

This clonotype was picked up many times. The chain links TRBV9 to TRBJ2-3, with D possibly being TRBD1 (6 bases). The CDR3 extends over 16 amino acids. Trimming pared 2 bases from V and 0 bases from J, leaving 13 bases between. CDR1 and CDR2 from the germline V gene are SGDLS and YYNGEE. CDR3 loop: CASSVRGQTSTDTQYF. The DNA for the CDR3 is TGTGCCAGCAGCGTTCGGGGACAAACTAGCACAGATACGCAGTATTTT.

This clonotype was counted at least ten times. The J gene is TRBJ1-2, the V gene TRBV15; 7 bases match TRBD1. The germline V gene encodes CDR1 LNHNV and CDR2 YYDKDF (reference sequence). The CDR3 is 15 amino acids. V lost 0 bases to trimming and J lost 3 bases; unmatched junction nucleotides: 4. The CDR3 here is CATSRDQGVYYGYTF. The DNA for the CDR3 is TGTGCCACCAGCAGAGATCAGGGGGTCTACTATGGCTACACCTTC.